The rows below give T cell receptor beta chains drawn from one sample of a study of a mutant IDH1 vaccine in newly diagnosed glioma. The table came from immunoSEQ multiplex PCR; TCRdb's copy has only in-frame clones and leaves some out. Of 45,000 to 60,000 clones detected, around 80% appear once; the ten largest clones hold roughly 4.8%. These receptors have no known antigen. Material: PBMCs, obtained from a glioma patient whose treatment included an IDH1 peptide vaccine. All receptors come from a man aged 50 or older with glioma. Each CDR3 is given with its conserved first and last residue. D genes are given only for firm matches. Size is omitted from some rows. Given values are once, few, many or a class for expanded clones.

NA NA TRBJ1-1 TRBV6-5 CASSYARKDTEAFF TGTGCCAGCAGTTACGCGCGGAAGGACACTGAAGCTTTCTTT
once TRBD1 TRBJ1-1 TRBV27 CASSINRGLGEAFF TGTGCCAGCAGCATAAACAGGGGGCTCGGTGAAGCTTTCTTT
NA NA TRBJ1-4 TRBV2 CASSEVVRDKKLFF TGTGCCAGCAGTGAAGTGGTTCGGGACAAGAAACTGTTTTTT
NA NA TRBJ2-5 TRBV6-6 CASQGGPSETQYF TGTGCCAGCCAGGGGGGGCCCTCAGAGACCCAGTACTTC
NA NA TRBJ2-2 TRBV14 CASSPIRTGELFF TGTGCCAGCAGCCCTATAAGAACCGGGGAGCTGTTTTTT
NA NA TRBJ1-1 TRBV7-8 CASSWGGAREAFF TGTGCCAGCAGCTGGGGGGGAGCGAGGGAAGCTTTCTTT
NA NA TRBJ1-2 TRBV5-4 CASSLSGAWGSNYGYTF TGTGCCAGCAGCTTGTCTGGTGCCTGGGGTTCTAACTATGGCTACACCTTC
NA NA TRBJ2-4 TRBV7-9 CASSLTAAENIQYF TGTGCCAGCAGCTTAACGGCAGCCGAAAACATTCAGTACTTC
NA NA TRBJ1-6 TRBV7-9 CASSLLGVTGSPLHF TGTGCCAGCAGCCTCCTCGGGGTCACGGGGTCACCCCTCCACTTT
NA NA TRBJ1-3 TRBV15 CATSRDWGNSGNTIYF TGTGCCACCAGCAGAGATTGGGGGAACTCTGGAAACACCATATATTTT
NA NA TRBJ1-4 TRBV5-5 CASSHGALTNEKLFF TGTGCCAGCAGCCACGGGGCGCTCACTAATGAAAAACTGTTTTTT
NA NA TRBJ2-1 TRBV19 CASSAKLRQYNEQFF TGTGCCAGTAGTGCCAAACTTCGACAGTACAATGAGCAGTTCTTC
NA NA TRBJ2-2 TRBV6-6 CASSYSRRTNTGELFF TGTGCCAGCAGTTACTCAAGGCGGACGAACACCGGGGAGCTGTTTTTT
NA NA TRBJ2-7 TRBV29-1 CSVGRGIEQYF TGCAGCGTTGGACGGGGGATAGAGCAGTACTTC
NA NA TRBJ1-2 TRBV6-5 CASSYQQGYYGYTF TGTGCCAGCAGTTACCAACAGGGCTACTATGGCTACACCTTC
few NA TRBJ1-1 TRBV5-4 CASSSAPQGEAFF TGTGCCAGCAGCTCGGCGCCTCAAGGTGAAGCTTTCTTT
NA NA TRBJ2-3 TRBV12-5 CASNRADTDTQYF TGTGCTAGTAACAGGGCAGACACAGATACGCAGTATTTT
NA NA TRBJ2-7 TRBV20-1 CSASSRYEQYF TGCAGTGCTAGTAGTCGCTACGAGCAGTACTTC
NA NA TRBJ2-7 TRBV11-1 CASSFRQGSGEQYF TGTGCCAGCAGCTTTCGCCAGGGTTCGGGCGAGCAGTACTTC
NA NA TRBJ1-1 TRBV6-1 CASSPGLNTEAFF TGTGCCAGCAGTCCCGGATTGAACACTGAAGCTTTCTTT
NA TRBD1 TRBJ1-5 TRBV6-6 CASSYPTGAHQPQHF TGTGCCAGCAGTTACCCGACAGGGGCTCATCAGCCCCAGCATTTT
NA NA TRBJ1-1 TRBV7-9 CASSPRAGQDEAFF TGTGCCAGCAGCCCCCGGGCAGGCCAAGATGAAGCTTTCTTT
NA NA TRBJ1-5 TRBV7-6 CASSLGTLRGQPQHF TGTGCCAGCAGCTTAGGGACACTCCGGGGGCAGCCCCAGCATTTT
NA NA TRBJ1-6 TRBV7-6 CASSQSGAGDSPLHF TGTGCCAGCAGCCAAAGCGGAGCAGGGGACTCACCCCTCCACTTT
NA TRBD2 TRBJ2-7 TRBV14 CASSHGTSETYEQYF TGTGCCAGCAGCCACGGTACTAGCGAAACCTACGAGCAGTACTTC
few NA TRBJ2-1 TRBV7-7 CASSLAAGTRGEQFF TGTGCTAGCAGCTTAGCGGCAGGGACTCGCGGGGAGCAGTTCTTC
NA NA TRBJ1-1 TRBV7-9 CASSFSGARRDEAFF TGTGCCAGCAGCTTTTCCGGGGCTCGGCGGGATGAAGCTTTCTTT
NA NA TRBJ2-2 TRBV7-9 CASSGARRELFF TGTGCCAGCAGCGGGGCACGTCGGGAGCTGTTTTTT
NA NA TRBJ1-1 TRBV30 CAWKKGITNTEAFF TGTGCCTGGAAGAAGGGCATAACGAACACTGAAGCTTTCTTT
NA NA TRBJ1-5 TRBV7-2 CASSFVAGDQPQHF TGTGCCAGCAGCTTTGTGGCGGGGGATCAGCCCCAGCATTTT
NA TRBD1 TRBJ2-7 TRBV2 CASSPRQGIPYEQYF TGTGCCAGCAGTCCCCGACAGGGGATCCCCTACGAGCAGTACTTC
NA TRBD1 TRBJ2-7 TRBV6-1 CASSGAGGPYEQYF TGTGCCAGCAGTGGCGCAGGGGGCCCCTACGAGCAGTACTTC
NA TRBD1 TRBJ1-5 TRBV10-3 CAIGQGTNQPQHF TGTGCCATCGGACAGGGGACAAATCAGCCCCAGCATTTT
NA NA TRBJ2-6 TRBV9 CASSDPNRANVLTF TGTGCCAGCAGCGACCCCAATAGGGCCAACGTCCTGACTTTC
NA NA TRBJ1-1 TRBV6-1 CASSRGGVEAFF TGTGCCAGCAGCAGAGGGGGAGTTGAAGCTTTCTTT
NA NA TRBJ2-5 TRBV7-2 CASRVAETQYF TGTGCCAGCAGAGTAGCGGAGACCCAGTACTTC
NA TRBD2 TRBJ2-3 TRBV4-3 CASSQMGLAGTDTQYF TGCGCCAGCAGCCAAATGGGACTAGCGGGCACAGATACGCAGTATTTT
NA TRBD1 TRBJ2-7 TRBV5-6 CASSLVGTGHYEQYF TGTGCCAGCAGCTTGGTCGGGACAGGGCACTACGAGCAGTACTTC
NA TRBD1 TRBJ2-5 TRBV6-5 CASSYSTRGSETQYF TGTGCCAGCAGTTACTCGACCAGGGGGAGTGAGACCCAGTACTTC
NA NA TRBJ1-4 TRBV30 CAWSEDIEKLFF TGTGCCTGGAGTGAGGACATTGAAAAACTGTTTTTT
NA NA TRBJ1-5 TRBV30 CAWSGGSAMPQHF TGTGCCTGGAGTGGGGGGAGCGCTATGCCCCAGCATTTT
NA TRBD2 TRBJ2-5 TRBV7-3 CASSLGGGAGETQYF TGTGCCAGCAGCTTAGGCGGGGGGGCCGGAGAGACCCAGTACTTC
few TRBD1 TRBJ1-4 TRBV7-2 CASSATGANEKLFF TGTGCCAGCAGCGCGACAGGGGCTAATGAAAAACTGTTTTTT